The clone carrying this T cell receptor (beta chain) occurred a few times. Per the original methods: Amplification with reference gene primers provided the estimates of nucleated cell counts. Sequenced by immunoSEQ multiplex PCR; TCRdb stores in-frame clones only, minus some. The V and J calls and clone size come from that table; D and trimming were worked out from the DNA. This table holds roughly 200,000 clones, about four fifths found once. This sample stems from a study of blood T cell repertoires in COVID-19. Study-wide context: Italy, Spain and the United States were the sources of the convalescent and acute COVID-19 samples. T cells, B-cell-depleted T cells, or PBMCs supplied cDNA or gDNA.

Germline assignment: CDR1 MNHEY and CDR2 SVGAGI. This CDR3 spans 12 amino acids. The V end was cut by 8 bases, the J end by 1 base, with 6 bases between. The genes are TRBV6-5 and TRBJ1-3; the D is unclear. The receptor was derived from a man in his forties or fifties with active or convalescent COVID-19. Source material: peripheral blood. The DNA of the CDR3 is TGTGCCAGCGAGGGTTCTGGAAACACCATATATTTT. Its translation: CASEGSGNTIYF.